This TCR beta chain came from a study of cytomegalovirus exposure and HLA in healthy donors. The CDR3 spans 16 residues. In germline, CDR1 is SGHNT, CDR2 YYREEE (reference sequence). Trimming cost V 4 bases and J 0 bases, with 16 bases left between them. Data came from immunoSEQ multiplex PCR; TCRdb stores just in-frame clones and leaves some out. The sample contains 260,000 or so clones, 90% of which appear only once. Concerning this clone: Its matching antigen is unknown.

Regarding the study as a whole: Three chains linked to CMV were shown in vitro to be specific for CMV antigens. As was reported, the classifier diagnosed cytomegalovirus status with high specificity and sensitivity. The listing of 150 to 200 TCR beta chains classed them as cytomegalovirus-associated. The TCR clusters that emerged in the first cohort tended, a later analysis found, to co-occur in the roughly 130 validation repertoires.

Sequencing input: PBMCs. This TCR came from a woman in her 30s in good health and CMV-seronegative. The V gene is TRBV5-4, the J gene TRBJ1-1; D is unclear. The CDR3 sequence: CASSPFRATLNTEAFF. The CDR3 nucleotides read TGTGCCAGCAGCCCTTTTCGGGCGACCTTGAACACTGAAGCTTTCTTT.